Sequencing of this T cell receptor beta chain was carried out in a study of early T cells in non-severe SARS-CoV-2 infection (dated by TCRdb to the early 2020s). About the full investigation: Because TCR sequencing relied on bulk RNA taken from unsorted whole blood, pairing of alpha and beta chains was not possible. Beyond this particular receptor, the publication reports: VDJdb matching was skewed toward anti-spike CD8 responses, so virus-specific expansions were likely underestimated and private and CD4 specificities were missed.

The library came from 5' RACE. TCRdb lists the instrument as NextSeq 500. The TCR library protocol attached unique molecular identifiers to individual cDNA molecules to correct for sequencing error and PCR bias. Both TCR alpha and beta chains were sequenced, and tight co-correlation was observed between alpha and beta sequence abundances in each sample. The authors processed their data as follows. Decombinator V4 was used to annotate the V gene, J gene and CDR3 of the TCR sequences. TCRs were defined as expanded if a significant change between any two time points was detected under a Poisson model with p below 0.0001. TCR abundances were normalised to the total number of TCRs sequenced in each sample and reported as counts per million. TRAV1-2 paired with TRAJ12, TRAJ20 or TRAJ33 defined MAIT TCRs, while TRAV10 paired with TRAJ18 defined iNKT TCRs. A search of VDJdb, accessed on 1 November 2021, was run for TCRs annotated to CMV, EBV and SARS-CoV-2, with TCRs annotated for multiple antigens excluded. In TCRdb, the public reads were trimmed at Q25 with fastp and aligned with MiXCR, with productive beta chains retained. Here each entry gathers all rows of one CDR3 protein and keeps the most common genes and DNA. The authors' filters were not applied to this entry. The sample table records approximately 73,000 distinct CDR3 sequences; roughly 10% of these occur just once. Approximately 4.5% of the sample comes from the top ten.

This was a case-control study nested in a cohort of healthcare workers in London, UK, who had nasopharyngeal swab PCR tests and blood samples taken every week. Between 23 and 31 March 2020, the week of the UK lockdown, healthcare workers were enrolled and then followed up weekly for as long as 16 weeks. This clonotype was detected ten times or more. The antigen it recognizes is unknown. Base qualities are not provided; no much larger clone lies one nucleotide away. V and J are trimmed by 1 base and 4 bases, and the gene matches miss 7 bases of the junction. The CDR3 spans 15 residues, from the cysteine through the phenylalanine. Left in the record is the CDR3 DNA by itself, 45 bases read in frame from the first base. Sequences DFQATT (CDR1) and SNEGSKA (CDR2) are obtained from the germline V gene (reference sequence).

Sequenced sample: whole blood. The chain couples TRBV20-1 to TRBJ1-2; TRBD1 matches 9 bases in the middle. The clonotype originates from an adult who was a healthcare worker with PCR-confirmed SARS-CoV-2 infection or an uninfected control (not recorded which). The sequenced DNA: TGCAGTGCTAGAGCTTCGGGACAGGGTGGCTATGGCTACACCTTC. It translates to CSARASGQGGYGYTF.